Listed here are 26 T cell receptor beta chains from one sample, sequenced in a study of CD8 T cells in ankylosing spondylitis. In TCRdb, the 5' RACE reads were re-called with MiXCR into one record per CDR3 protein. The data show around 230,000 distinct CDR3 sequences, roughly 8.2% seen once. Sequencing was performed on blood, either unsorted or a sorted T cell fraction (not recorded which). The receptors shown here come from a female donor with ankylosing spondylitis or in good health (not recorded which).

This clonotype has a count of ten or more. This rearrangement joins TRBV2 to TRBJ2-7; TRBD2 matches at 7 bases. Germline trimming cut 7 bases from V and 6 bases from J; bases unmatched to any gene: 12. The germline V gene has CDR1 SNHLY and CDR2 FYNNEI. This CDR3 contains 14 residues. The CDR3 protein is CASTAPLGGIEQYF. The CDR3, as DNA: TGTGCCAGCACAGCACCTCTCGGGGGGATCGAGCAGTACTTC.

In its sample, this clonotype was seen many times. The V and J genes are TRBV7-3 and TRBJ2-3, with TRBD2 as a possible D gene (6 bases). V lost 5 bases and J lost 3, with 21 bases in between. CDR3 size: 17 residues. The germline V gene encodes CDR1 SGHTA and CDR2 FQGTGA. CDR3 sequence reads: CASSPSATGEGTDTQYF. The CDR3 nucleotides are TGTGCCAGCAGCCCATCCGCGACGGGAGAAGGAACAGATACGCAGTATTTT. Filled out from reference TRBV7-3 and TRBJ2-3, the complete variable domain reads GAGVSQTPSNKVTEKGKYVELRCDPISGHTALYWYRQSLGQGPEFLIYFQGTGAADDSGLPNDRFFAVRPEGSVSTLKIQRTERGDSAVYLCASSPSATGEGTDTQYFGPGTRLTVL.

This clonotype was found many times. The chain recombines TRBV13 with TRBJ2-2; D remains unclear. The CDR3 totals 15 residues. Germline CDR1 and CDR2: PRHDT and FYEKMQ (reference sequence). The V and J ends lost 3 bases and 7 bases respectively, with 15 bases between them. The CDR3 sequence: CASSFGRASDGELFF. For the CDR3, the DNA is TGTGCCAGCAGCTTCGGTAGGGCCTCTGACGGGGAGCTGTTTTTT. Looking up the rest from reference TRBV13 and TRBJ2-2 gives the full variable domain: AAGVIQSPRHLIKEKRETATLKCYPIPRHDTVYWYQQGPGQDPQFLISFYEKMQSDKGSIPDRFSAQQFSDYHSELNMSSLELGDSALYFCASSFGRASDGELFFGEGSRLTVL.

This clonotype has a count of ten or more. The chain couples TRBV5-1 to TRBJ2-7; perhaps TRBD2 as D (6 bases). The CDR3 covers 14 residues. V was cut by 7 bases and J by 1 base, with 15 bases left in between. The germline gives CDR1 SGHRS, CDR2 YFSETQ. The DNA for the CDR3 is TGCGCCAGCGGATTGGGAGGCGCTTCCTACGAGCAGTACTTC. Its protein is CASGLGGASYEQYF. The whole variable domain, filled in from reference TRBV5-1 and TRBJ2-7, reads KAGVTQTPRYLIKTRGQQVTLSCSPISGHRSVSWYQQTPGQGLQFLFEYFSETQRNKGNFPGRFSGRQFSNSRSEMNVSTLELGDSALYLCASGLGGASYEQYFGPGTRLTVT.

The rearrangement uses TRBV7-2 and TRBJ2-2; the D gene is possibly TRBD1 (5 bases). CDR1 and CDR2 from the germline V gene are SGHTA and FQGNSA. Between the trimmed V and J ends, which lost 5 bases and 2 bases, there was a span of 12 bases. There are 15 residues in the CDR3. The CDR3 DNA reads as TGTGCCAGCAGCGCCCACAGGCAAAACACCGGGGAGCTGTTTTTT. It translates to CASSAHRQNTGELFF.

This clonotype occurred a few times. Sequence at one end of the junction differs from germline and may be a read error. The V gene is TRBV12-3 or TRBV12-4, the J gene TRBJ2-5; D might be TRBD1 or TRBD2, each matching 6 bases. This CDR3 has 18 amino acids. The CDR3 here is CASCLASTQRGVGETQYF. The CDR3 region has the DNA TGTGCCAGCTGTTTAGCGTCCACCCAGAGGGGGGTAGGAGAGACCCAGTACTTC.

This clonotype has just a few counts. The J gene is TRBJ1-2, the V gene TRBV19; D might be TRBD1 (6 bases). The CDR3 is 15 amino acids. The V gene lost 4 bases and the J gene lost 0 bases, with 12 bases spanning the gap. Germline V gene sequence: CDR1 LNHDA, CDR2 SQIVND (reference sequence). Here the CDR3 reads CASSTTGKANYGYTF. The CDR3 DNA reads as TGTGCCAGTAGTACTACAGGGAAGGCTAACTATGGCTACACCTTC.

This clonotype was detected ten times or more. V usage is TRBV29-1 and J usage is TRBJ2-3, with D hard to call. Germline CDR1 SQVTM, CDR2 ANQGSEA. The CDR3 runs to 13 residues. The V gene lost 4 bases and the J gene lost 2 bases, with 10 bases spanning the gap. CDR3 sequence: CSVGSRPTDTQYF. CDR3 nucleotide sequence: TGCAGCGTTGGGTCCCGCCCCACAGATACGCAGTATTTT.

In this sample, this clonotype turned up many times. The chain has TRBV6-5 and TRBJ2-7; D remains unclear. V was clipped by 5 bases and J by 5 bases, with 10 bases between them. Germline CDR1 and CDR2: MNHEY and SVGAGI. The CDR3 spans 12 residues. The CDR3 DNA is TGTGCCAGCAGTCGAGGCGTGGACGAGCAGTACTTC. Its translation: CASSRGVDEQYF.

This clonotype was recorded many times. CDR3 sequence (DNA): TGTGCCAGCAGGCGGGGGTCGGGGCAGCTAGCGGGAGGACAGACCGGGGAGCTGTTTTTT. Protein product: CASRRGSGQLAGGQTGELFF. The chain recombines TRBV3-1 with TRBJ2-2; 11 bases are a match to TRBD2. Looked up from germline, CDR1 is LGHDT and CDR2 is YNNKEL (reference sequence). This CDR3 region has 20 residues. Trimming removed 6 bases from V and 5 bases from J; junction bases left unmatched: 20.

As regards this clonotype: With a much larger clone just one base away, this may be a read error. CDR3 region: CASSTTSGSILTNEQFF. The CDR3 region has the DNA TGTGCCAGCAGCACGACTAGCGGGAGCATACTGACCAATGAGCAGTTCTTC. The V gene is TRBV7-2, the J gene TRBJ2-1; 12 bases match TRBD2. V lost 5 bases and J lost 6; bases outside the gene matches: 11. From germline, CDR1 is SGHTA and CDR2 FQGNSA. The CDR3 runs to 17 residues. The whole variable domain, remainder taken from reference TRBV7-2 and TRBJ2-1, is GAGVSQSPSNKVTEKGKDVELRCDPISGHTALYWYRQSLGQGLEFLIYFQGNSAPDKSGLPSDRFSAERTGGSVSTLTIQRTQQEDSAVYLCASSTTSGSILTNEQFFGPGTRLTVL.

The chain carries TRBV28 and TRBJ2-4; no clear D gene. Germline CDR1 and CDR2: MDHEN and SYDVKM. The length of the CDR3 is 15 residues. V was shortened by 6 bases and J by 1 base, with 13 bases between the two germline ends. Here the CDR3 DNA reads TGTGCCAGCAGGTCGTCAGGAGTGGCCAAAAACATTCAGTACTTC. Its protein product is CASRSSGVAKNIQYF.

This clonotype came up many times. The chain links TRBV4-3 to TRBJ2-1; no definite D call. Trimming pared 1 base from V and 8 bases from J, leaving 6 bases between. From germline, CDR1 is LGHNA and CDR2 YSLEER. CDR3 length: 12 amino acids. The DNA for the CDR3 is TGCGCCAGCAGCCAAGGGTCCTATGAGCAGTTCTTC. As protein: CASSQGSYEQFF.

This clonotype was observed a few times. V usage is TRBV18 and J usage is TRBJ2-2; D not certain. The CDR3 is 14 amino acids. Between the trimmed V and J ends, which lost 4 bases and 6 bases, there was a span of 12 bases. CDR1 is KGHSH and CDR2 is LQKENI in the germline V gene. The CDR3 DNA reads as TGTGCCAGCTCACTACGCATTACCTCCGGGGAGCTGTTTTTT. Its translation: CASSLRITSGELFF.

This clonotype was recorded at least ten times. This sequence joins TRBV28 and TRBJ2-7; perhaps TRBD1 as D (6 bases). The CDR3 totals 14 residues. The ends were cut back, 6 bases at V and 2 bases at J, with 14 bases in the middle. Germline CDR1 reads MDHEN; CDR2 reads SYDVKM. CDR3 nucleotide sequence: TGTGCCAGCAGGCCCGGGACACCACCCTACGAGCAGTACTTC. Translating it yields CASRPGTPPYEQYF.

The chain has TRBV19 and TRBJ2-2; 7 nucleotides agree with TRBD2. V gave up 8 bases and J gave up 0 bases; unmatched junction bases: 3. The CDR3 has 14 amino acids. From germline, CDR1 is LNHDA and CDR2 SQIVND (reference sequence). CDR3 protein: CASGREPNTGELFF. The CDR3 bases are TGTGCCAGTGGGAGGGAGCCGAACACCGGGGAGCTGTTTTTT.

Ten or more counts support this clonotype. V usage is TRBV20-1 and J usage is TRBJ1-6; 7 nucleotides match TRBD1. Germline CDR1 reads DFQATT; CDR2 reads SNEGSKA (reference sequence). This CDR3 is built from 15 residues. The V and J ends lost 0 bases and 6 bases, in that order; junction bases with no gene match: 5. The CDR3 is CSARDFRDSNSPLHF. CDR3 nucleotide sequence: TGCAGTGCTAGAGACTTCCGGGACAGTAATTCACCCCTCCACTTT.

The sample holds many counts of this clonotype. J is TRBJ1-2 and V is TRBV6-1; TRBD1 aligns across 10 bases. Germline values: CDR1 MNHNS, CDR2 SASEGT. V lost 3 bases and J lost 7; bases outside the gene matches: 14. This CDR3 contains 17 residues. In nucleotides, the CDR3 is TGTGCCAGCAGTGAGGGGACAGGGGCTCCCGCCACGGGTGGCTACACCTTC. This gives the protein CASSEGTGAPATGGYTF.

This clonotype has ten or more counts. CDR3 sequence: CASSWGTSGAYEQYF. The CDR3 nucleotides are TGTGCCAGCAGTTGGGGGACTAGCGGGGCCTACGAGCAGTACTTC. V usage is TRBV6-2 or TRBV6-3 and J usage is TRBJ2-7; 13 bases align to TRBD2. Losses at the gene ends were 4 bases for V and 2 bases for J; bases not matched to a gene: 2. CDR1 is MNHEY and CDR2 is SVGEGT in the germline V gene. There are 15 residues in the CDR3.

This clonotype was counted at least ten times. This sequence joins TRBV9 and TRBJ1-2; D possibly corresponds to TRBD1 (6 bases). The germline V gene has CDR1 SGDLS and CDR2 YYNGEE. This CDR3 is built from 15 residues. V lost 4 bases and J 4 bases, leaving 17 bases between the germline ends. The CDR3 here is CASSPHADSSYGYTF. The CDR3 DNA is TGTGCCAGCAGCCCACACGCGGACAGCAGCTATGGCTACACCTTC.

This clonotype was picked up many times. The rearrangement uses TRBV6-6 and TRBJ2-1, with 8 bases that match TRBD2. This CDR3 spans 20 amino acids. The germline CDR1 and CDR2 sequences are MNHNY and SVGAGI (reference sequence). V trimming: 3 bases; J trimming: 7 bases; junction bases outside the gene matches: 23. For the CDR3, the DNA is TGTGCCAGCAGTTATCCCTCGGGTAGCGGGAAACCCTTTACAGATAATGAGCAGTTCTTC. Its translation is CASSYPSGSGKPFTDNEQFF.

In this sample, this clonotype turned up many times. CDR3 sequence reads: CASRGLAEAFF. DNA of the CDR3: TGTGCCAGTAGAGGGTTGGCTGAAGCTTTCTTT. V gene TRBV19 combines with J gene TRBJ1-1; the D is unclear. V gave up 6 bases and J gave up 6 bases, with 8 bases separating them. CDR1 and CDR2 from the germline V gene are LNHDA and SQIVND (reference sequence). The CDR3 covers 11 residues.

This clonotype has at least ten counts. V is TRBV20-1 and J is TRBJ1-6, with D unresolved. Germline-derived CDR1 and CDR2 are DFQATT and SNEGSKA (reference sequence). V was shortened by 3 bases and J by 5 bases, with 14 bases between the two germline ends. CDR3 size: 15 residues. CDR3 sequence (DNA): TGCAGTGCTAGTCCTATAAACAGAGATAATTCACCCCTCCACTTT. Protein: CSASPINRDNSPLHF.

This clonotype was observed at least ten times. The DNA for the CDR3 is TGCAGCGTTGGGACCGGAGGAGGTTTGGACGAGCAGTACTTC. Translated, it gives CSVGTGGGLDEQYF. This sequence joins TRBV29-1 and TRBJ2-7; D perhaps matches TRBD2 (5 bases). The CDR3 contains 14 residues. V was trimmed by 4 bases and J by 5 bases, leaving 18 bases between them. Germline loops: CDR1 SQVTM, CDR2 ANQGSEA.

This clonotype was picked up a small number of times. The chain links TRBV7-9 to TRBJ1-3; no clear D gene. The CDR3 is made up of 14 amino acids. CDR1 and CDR2 from the germline V gene are SEHNR and FQNEAQ (reference sequence). Trimming shortened V by 5 bases and J by 0 bases, and 8 bases separated the two germline ends. The CDR3 coding sequence is TGTGCCAGCAGCCCGAGGGCCTCTGGAAACACCATATATTTT. This gives the protein CASSPRASGNTIYF.

This clonotype was found many times. The V gene is TRBV6-5, the J gene TRBJ2-7; 8 nucleotides align to TRBD2. Trimming took 2 bases from V and 6 from J; bases not matched to a gene: 0. The CDR3 covers 12 residues. Germline CDR1 and CDR2: MNHEY and SVGAGI. CDR3 protein: CASSYAGGEQYF. The CDR3 region has the DNA TGTGCCAGCAGTTACGCGGGGGGCGAGCAGTACTTC.